This entry lists 22 T cell receptor beta chains sequenced from one sample in a study of tumor-infiltrating lymphocytes in primary liver carcinoma. Co-extraction of both nucleic acids (RNA and DNA) used roughly 19-33 mg of unsorted bulk tissue. A primer matching the constant region was used to make TCR beta cDNA from approximately 0.45 ug of total RNA. Investigators got TCR beta libraries out of three nested multiplex PCR rounds, done with slightly modified ARM-PCR. For around 9 cycles apiece, the opening two PCR rounds ran with TRBV1-TRBV30 forward primers and a C-beta reverse primer. Via MiXCR, TCRdb re-called the multiplex PCR reads, giving one row per CDR3 protein. The sample lists roughly 80,000 distinct CDR3 sequences, over 60% occurring once. Sequenced input: liver tumor tissue from sampling region 1. Subset: tumor region T1, superior pole. The receptors derive from a middle-aged man with primary liver carcinoma and hepatitis B virus infection.

This clonotype has just one count. A much bigger clone sits one base away, suggesting this may be a read error. V and J are TRBV24-1 and TRBJ2-1; 7 bases fit TRBD2. Germline trimming cut 5 bases from V and 9 bases from J; bases unmatched to any gene: 9. Germline V CDR1 and CDR2: KGHDR, SFDVKD. This CDR3 spans 14 amino acids. The CDR3 is CATSAIGLVGEQFF. As DNA, the CDR3 is TGTGCCACCAGTGCCATCGGACTAGTAGGTGAGCAGTTCTTC.

This clonotype was detected once. One end of the junction is discordant with germline, which a read error may explain. The chain links TRBV12-3 or TRBV12-4 to TRBJ2-5; TRBD1 matches at 8 bases. CDR3 length: 13 amino acids. The CDR3 sequence: CPSSRGQDETQYF. CDR3 coding DNA: TGTCCCAGCAGTCGGGGACAGGACGAGACCCAGTACTTC.

This clonotype occurred once. For the CDR3, the DNA is TGTGCCAGCAGTCAGGGACGGGGCGAGACCCAGTACTTC. Amino acids: CASSQGRGETQYF. The chain is built from TRBV12-3 or TRBV12-4 and TRBJ2-5, with D perhaps given as TRBD1 or TRBD2 (5 bases each). Deletions cut 5 bases from V and 5 bases from J, with 12 bases between. The CDR3 is made up of 13 amino acids.

This clonotype was counted at least ten times. This chain links TRBV28 with TRBJ1-5, with 12 bases that match TRBD1. V lost 3 bases and J lost 1; bases outside the gene matches: 13. The CDR3 contains 20 residues. Per the germline V gene, CDR1 is MDHEN and CDR2 is SYDVKM. The CDR3 region is CASSLLRDRGRYSSNQPQHF. CDR3 bases: TGTGCCAGCAGTTTGTTACGGGACAGGGGGCGTTATTCGAGCAATCAGCCCCAGCATTTT.

Concerning this clonotype: This may stem from a read error, because a much larger clone lies one nucleotide away. The rearrangement uses TRBV24-1 and TRBJ2-5, with a possible D match to TRBD2 (5 bases). Germline V gene sequence: CDR1 KGHDR, CDR2 SFDVKD. CDR3 length: 16 residues. In DNA form, the CDR3 reads TGTGCCACCAGTGATAGGCGGGCGACGGACCAAGAGACCCAGTGCTTC. Translating it yields CATSDRRATDQETQCF.

As to this clonotype: Since a much larger clone is just one base distant, this may be a read error. The chain uses TRBV5-6 and TRBJ2-7; 7 nucleotides agree with TRBD2. Unmatched junction bases numbered 6, after V lost 5 bases and J lost 1 base. The germline V gene encodes CDR1 SGHDT and CDR2 YYEEEE. This CDR3 comprises 14 residues. The CDR3 coding sequence is TGTGCCAGCAGGCGAAGCGGGGTTTCCTACGAGCAGTACTTC. Translated, it gives CASRRSGVSYEQYF.

The rearrangement joins TRBV11-2 to TRBJ2-5; TRBD2 is a possible D gene (6 bases). CDR3 length: 16 amino acids. CDR1 SGHAT and CDR2 FQNNGV come from the germline V gene. The CDR3 spells CVISLGSSGPGETQYF. For the CDR3, the DNA is TGTGTCATCAGCTTAGGGAGTAGCGGTCCGGGGGAGACCCAGTACTTC. Full variable domain (rest looked up from reference TRBV11-2 and TRBJ2-5): EAGVAQSPRYKIIEKRQSVAFWCNPISGHATLYWYQQILGQGPKLLIQFQNNGVVDDSQLPKDRFSAERLKGVDSTLKIQPAKLEDSAVYLCVISLGSSGPGETQYFGPGTRLLVL.

The CDR3 region is CASSSTQGPNCEQYF. In nucleotides, the CDR3 is TGTGCCAGCAGCTCAACTCAGGGACCCAACTGTGAGCAGTACTTC. V is TRBV11-2 and J is TRBJ2-7; D tentatively fits TRBD1 or TRBD2 (5 bases each). Germline assignment: CDR1 SGHAT and CDR2 FQNNGV. The CDR3 is made up of 15 amino acids. The V end was cut by 4 bases, the J end by 7 bases, with 20 bases between.

Points on this clonotype: This sequence may be a read error, since a much larger clone differs from it by one base. The chain is built from TRBV6-1 and TRBJ1-1; 9 nucleotides agree with TRBD1. Germline CDR1 reads MNHNS; CDR2 reads SASEGT. The CDR3 consists of 14 residues. The chain's CDR3 is CVSSALPGQGWAFF. CDR3 nucleotide sequence: TGTGTCAGCAGTGCACTCCCGGGACAGGGATGGGCTTTCTTT.

A single count supports this clonotype. This chain joins TRBV29-1 and TRBJ2-5, with D tentatively TRBD2 (5 bases). Germline V lookup: CDR1 SQVTM, CDR2 ANQGSEA. CDR3 length: 11 amino acids. The CDR3 bases are TGCAGGGGTGTGGGGAGAGAGACCCAGTACTTC. Translation: CRGVGRETQYF.

On this clonotype itself: This may be a read error, as it is one base from a much larger clone. The chain links TRBV28 to TRBJ2-1; D is unclear. CDR1 and CDR2 from the germline V gene are MDHEN and SYDVKM. The V end was cut by 2 bases, the J end by 13 bases, with 9 bases between. This CDR3 spans 11 amino acids. This CDR3 reads CASSLGLSQFF. Here the CDR3 DNA reads TGTGCCAGCAGTTTAGGGCTGAGCCAGTTCTTC.

In regard to this clonotype: The CDR3 does not close with the conserved phenylalanine or tryptophan, likely indicating a read error. Because the CDR3's place on the DNA is in doubt, the DNA is left out and the CDR3 is given as listed by TCRdb. V is TRBV12-3 or TRBV12-4 and J is TRBJ2-1. With termini counted, the CDR3 has 14 amino acids. The CDR3 sequence is CASSFASGGNEQLL.

The V call is TRBV6-1, the J call TRBJ2-1, with 9 nucleotides matching TRBD2. The CDR3 contains 15 residues. From germline, CDR1 is MNHNS and CDR2 SASEGT. J was trimmed by 5 bases and V by 6 bases; bases with no gene match: 8. CDR3 protein: CASSSIAGANNEQFF. The CDR3 nucleotides are TGTGCCAGCAGCTCTATAGCGGGAGCGAACAATGAGCAGTTCTTC.

This clonotype has just one count. The rearrangement uses TRBV6-5 and TRBJ2-1; TRBD1 might be the D (5 bases). The CDR3 has 13 residues. CDR1 is MNHEY, CDR2 SVGAGI, per germline. V lost 8 bases and J lost 14, with 22 bases in between. The CDR3 DNA reads as TGTGCCAGCGGTCCCGACAGAGATACTAAGGAGTTCTTC. This codes for CASGPDRDTKEFF.

Concerning this clonotype: In this CDR3 the conserved last residue, phenylalanine or tryptophan, is missing, so a read error is likely. This chain links TRBV6-4 with TRBJ2-1; 11 positions agree with TRBD2. In germline, CDR1 is MRHNA, CDR2 SNTAGT. This CDR3 has 17 amino acids. CDR3: CASSLLAGEGGHNEQFL. In DNA form, the CDR3 reads TGTGCCAGCAGTTTACTAGCGGGAGAAGGTGGCCACAATGAACAGTTCTTA.

The V gene is TRBV20-1, the J gene TRBJ2-1, with 9 positions matching TRBD2. The CDR3 loop spans 16 amino acids. Trimming cost V 4 bases and J 7 bases; bases outside gene matches: 14. Germline V gene data show CDR1 as DFQATT and CDR2 as SNEGSKA (reference sequence). CDR3: CSATSSGTSRINEQFF. DNA for the CDR3: TGCAGTGCTACCTCCTCCGGGACTAGCAGGATTAATGAGCAGTTCTTC.

Concerning this clonotype itself: A much larger clone is a single base away; this may be a read error. The V and J genes are TRBV10-3 and TRBJ2-3; possibly TRBD1 for D (5 bases). Trimming shortened V by 4 bases and J by 3 bases, and 11 bases separated the two germline ends. Germline V gene sequence: CDR1 ENHRY, CDR2 SYGVKD. The CDR3 totals 14 residues. This CDR3 is CAISGGTGTDTQYF. CDR3 nucleotide sequence: TGTGCCATCAGTGGGGGCACAGGTACAGATACGCAGTATTTT.

On this clonotype: Without the conserved terminal phenylalanine or tryptophan, this CDR3 likely stems from a read error. This chain connects TRBV28 to TRBJ2-7; tentative D call: TRBD2 (7 bases). Germline values: CDR1 MDHEN, CDR2 SYDVKM. This CDR3 is 15 amino acids long. This CDR3 is CVSSLRGGWRDEQYL. The CDR3 coding sequence is TGTGTCAGCAGTTTAAGGGGGGGCTGGAGGGACGAGCAGTACCTC.

Worth noting for this clonotype: The conserved closing phenylalanine or tryptophan is absent in this CDR3, likely reflecting a read error. It is unclear where the CDR3 begins or ends on the DNA, so no DNA is shown, and the CDR3 is as TCRdb lists it. The chain couples TRBV11-2 to TRBJ1-1; the table assigns TRBD1, which was not confirmed against the DNA. Germline-derived CDR1 and CDR2 are SGHAT and FQNNGV. Both ends counted, the CDR3 spans 14 residues. CDR3: CASTKDRWLTEVFL.

Concerning this clonotype: This CDR3 is missing its conserved last phenylalanine or tryptophan, likely due to a read error. The CDR3 DNA sequence: TGTGCCAGCAGTGGGGGACACACAGGGCATTATGAGCAGTACTTA. Translated: CASSGGHTGHYEQYL. This chain uses TRBV6-6 with TRBJ2-7; D perhaps matches TRBD1 (6 bases). CDR3 size: 15 residues. The germline V gene has CDR1 MNHNY and CDR2 SVGAGI (reference sequence). Trimming stripped 5 bases from V and 7 bases from J, with 21 bases between.

This clonotype was observed a handful of times. This may be a read error: a much more frequent sequence differs by one nucleotide. V is TRBV28 and J is TRBJ2-7; D not certain. Germline V lookup: CDR1 MDHEN, CDR2 SYDVKM. The CDR3 covers 11 residues. Deletions cut 5 bases from V and 3 bases from J, with 5 bases between. CDR3 in DNA: TGTGCCAGCAGTAATAACTACGAGCAGTACTTC. Its protein is CASSNNYEQYF.

For this clonotype: Relative to the germline gene, one junction end is altered; a read error may explain this. V is TRBV7-9 and J is TRBJ2-7, with D hard to call. Germline values: CDR1 SEHNR, CDR2 FQNEAQ (reference sequence). The CDR3 consists of 16 residues. Here the CDR3 DNA reads TGTGCTAGCAGCTTAGACGACATGGGGAATTCCTACGAGCAGTACTTC. It specifies CASSLDDMGNSYEQYF.